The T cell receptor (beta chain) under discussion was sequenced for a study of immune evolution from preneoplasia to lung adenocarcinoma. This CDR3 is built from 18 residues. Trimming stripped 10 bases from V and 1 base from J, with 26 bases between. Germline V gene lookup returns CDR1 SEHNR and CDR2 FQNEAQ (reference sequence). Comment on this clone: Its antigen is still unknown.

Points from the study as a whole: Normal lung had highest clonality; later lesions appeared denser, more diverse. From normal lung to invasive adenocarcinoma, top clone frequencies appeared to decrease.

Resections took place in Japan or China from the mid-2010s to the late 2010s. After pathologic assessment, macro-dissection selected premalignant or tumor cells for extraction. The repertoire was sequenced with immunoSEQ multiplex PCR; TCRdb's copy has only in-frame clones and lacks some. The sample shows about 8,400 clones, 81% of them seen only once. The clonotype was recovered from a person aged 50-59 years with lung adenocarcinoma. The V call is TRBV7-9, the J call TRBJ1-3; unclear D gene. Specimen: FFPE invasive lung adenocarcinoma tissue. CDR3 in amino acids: CAIELKGGRSPSGNTIYF. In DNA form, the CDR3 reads TGTGCCATCGAGCTTAAGGGCGGACGGAGCCCTTCTGGAAACACCATATATTTT.